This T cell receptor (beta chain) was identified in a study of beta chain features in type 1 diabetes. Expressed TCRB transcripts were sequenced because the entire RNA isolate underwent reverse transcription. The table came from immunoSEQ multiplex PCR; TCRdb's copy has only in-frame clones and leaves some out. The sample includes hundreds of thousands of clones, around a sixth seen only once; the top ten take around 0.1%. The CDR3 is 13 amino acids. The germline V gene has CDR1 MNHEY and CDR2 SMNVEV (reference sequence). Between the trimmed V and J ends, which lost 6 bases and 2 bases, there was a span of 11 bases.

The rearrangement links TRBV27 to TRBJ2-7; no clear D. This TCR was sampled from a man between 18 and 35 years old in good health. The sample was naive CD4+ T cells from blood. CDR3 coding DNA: TGTGCCAGCAGCAGACCAAGAACCTACGAGCAGTACTTC. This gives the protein CASSRPRTYEQYF.